Below, 25 T cell receptor beta chains from the same sample are listed, as sequenced in a study of graft-versus-host responses after intestinal transplantation. The method was immunoSEQ multiplex PCR; TCRdb's version includes in-frame clones alone and lacks a portion of them. This table holds 80,000 to 95,000 clones, 93% found once. These receptors' antigens are unknown. This sample comprised unstimulated CD8+ T cells sorted from spleen or lymph node cells, obtained before intestinal transplant. Source of these receptors: a human donor who received an intestinal transplant.

In regard to this clone: A read error is likely, as this CDR3 ends without the conserved phenylalanine or tryptophan. Because the CDR3's place on the DNA is in doubt, the DNA is left out and the CDR3 is given as listed by TCRdb. The rearrangement links TRBV5-1 to TRBJ2-7; TRBD2 reflects the table's D call only, with no check against the DNA. The CDR3 contains 10 residues when both ends are counted. Germline V lookup: CDR1 SGHRS, CDR2 YFSETQ. CDR3 amino acids: CASSLRDSII.

The chain couples TRBV2 to TRBJ2-7; TRBD2 matches at 11 bases. Trimming cost V 4 bases and J 4 bases; bases outside gene matches: 6. Germline V gene sequence: CDR1 SNHLY, CDR2 FYNNEI. CDR3 size: 15 residues. CDR3 DNA: TGTGCCAGCAGTGTCCCTAGCGGGGGGCGGTACGAGCAGTACTTC. It specifies CASSVPSGGRYEQYF.

J is TRBJ2-3 and V is TRBV5-1; D might be TRBD2 (7 bases). Trimming took 0 bases from V and 6 from J, leaving 14 bases between them. This CDR3 has 15 amino acids. CDR1 SGHRS and CDR2 YFSETQ come from the germline V gene. DNA of the CDR3: TGCGCCAGCAGCTTGGTCGGGGGGCTGGGGGATACGCAGTATTTT. Translated, it gives CASSLVGGLGDTQYF.

This clone was counted a single time. V is TRBV2 and J is TRBJ1-2; D perhaps matches TRBD1 (5 bases). V lost 8 bases, J lost 8 bases, and 12 bases lay in between. Germline CDR1 SNHLY, CDR2 FYNNEI. The CDR3 consists of 11 residues. The CDR3 is CASPPSGGYTF. In DNA form, the CDR3 reads TGTGCCAGCCCGCCATCAGGGGGCTACACCTTC.

The chain uses TRBV4-3 and TRBJ2-5, with D possibly matching TRBD2 (6 bases). Looked up from germline, CDR1 is LGHNA and CDR2 is YSLEER. The CDR3 runs to 16 residues. Trimming cost V 1 base and J 9 bases, with 21 bases left between them. CDR3 sequence reads: CASSQGVSSLREAQYF. The DNA for the CDR3 is TGCGCCAGCAGCCAAGGGGTGTCCAGCCTGAGGGAGGCCCAGTACTTC.

This chain joins TRBV10-3 and TRBJ2-1, with D perhaps TRBD1 (5 bases). V lost 4 bases, J lost 2 bases, and 12 bases lay in between. This CDR3 comprises 15 residues. Germline lookup yields CDR1 ENHRY and CDR2 SYGVKD. The CDR3 DNA sequence: TGTGCCATCAGTGGATCGACAGAAACCTACAATGAGCAGTTCTTC. Amino acids: CAISGSTETYNEQFF.

The J gene is TRBJ2-2, the V gene TRBV7-2, with 11 bases identical to TRBD2. This CDR3 spans 16 amino acids. Germline V CDR1 and CDR2: SGHTA, FQGNSA. Germline trimming cut 3 bases from V and 4 bases from J; bases unmatched to any gene: 4. This CDR3 is CASSFVAGGRTGELFF. CDR3 DNA sequence: TGTGCCAGCAGCTTCGTAGCGGGGGGGCGCACCGGGGAGCTGTTTTTT.

This chain links TRBV7-9 with TRBJ1-2, with 7 bases aligning to TRBD1. Per germline, CDR1 SEHNR and CDR2 FQNEAQ (reference sequence). The CDR3 is 15 residues long. With V trimmed by 7 bases and J by 8 bases, 16 bases remained unmatched. The CDR3 DNA reads TGTGCCAGCACCCAATACGCCACAGGGGAGGAGGGCTACACCTTC. Translating it yields CASTQYATGEEGYTF. Using reference TRBV7-9 and TRBJ1-2 for the parts outside the CDR3, the full variable domain is DTGVSQNPRHKITKRGQNVTFRCDPISEHNRLYWYRQTLGQGPEFLTYFQNEAQLEKSRLLSDRFSAERPKGSFSTLEIQRTEQGDSAMYLCASTQYATGEEGYTFGSGTRLTVV.

The chain couples TRBV7-2 to TRBJ2-7, with D possibly matching TRBD2 (5 bases). The CDR3 extends over 15 amino acids. CDR1 is SGHTA, CDR2 FQGNSA, per germline. V was trimmed by 5 bases and J by 1 base, leaving 15 bases between them. The CDR3 is CASSTRDSFSYEQYF. In nucleotides, the CDR3 is TGTGCCAGCAGCACCCGGGATAGCTTTTCCTACGAGCAGTACTTC.

As concerns this clone: Other DNA sequences in the sample encode the same CDR3. This chain uses TRBV27 with TRBJ2-7; no definite D call. Germline V gene sequence: CDR1 MNHEY, CDR2 SMNVEV (reference sequence). There are 13 residues in the CDR3. V was clipped by 0 bases and J by 3 bases, with 6 bases between them. The CDR3 coding sequence is TGTGCCAGCAGTTTATCTGCGGACTACGAGCAGTACTTC. It yields the protein CASSLSADYEQYF.

The chain couples TRBV11-2 to TRBJ2-6; 7 nucleotides align to TRBD1. The V and J ends lost 1 base and 0 bases, in that order; junction bases with no gene match: 9. The length of the CDR3 is 19 residues. The germline gives CDR1 SGHAT, CDR2 FQNNGV. The CDR3 spells CASSLGAGTEPSGANVLTF. CDR3 bases: TGTGCCAGCAGCTTAGGGGCCGGGACAGAACCCTCTGGGGCCAACGTCCTGACTTTC.

This clone is a singleton in its sample. The rearrangement links TRBV11-2 to TRBJ2-5; D uncertain. V lost 3 bases and J lost 3, with 8 bases in between. The CDR3 sequence is 13 residues long. Germline V gene lookup returns CDR1 SGHAT and CDR2 FQNNGV. DNA of the CDR3: TGTGCCAGCAGCTTCCCAGATAAAGAGACCCAGTACTTC. Protein: CASSFPDKETQYF.

This chain uses TRBV5-5 with TRBJ1-2; 8 bases align to TRBD1. This CDR3 region has 19 residues. V lost 0 bases to trimming and J lost 0 bases; unmatched junction nucleotides: 13. Germline loops: CDR1 SGHKS, CDR2 YYEKEE (reference sequence). Here the CDR3 DNA reads TGTGCCAGCAGCTTGGCCCTGAATCGACAGGGGACAACTAACTATGGCTACACCTTC. Protein: CASSLALNRQGTTNYGYTF.

The J gene is TRBJ1-6, the V gene TRBV7-9; 9 bases match TRBD1. The CDR3 has 14 residues. In germline, CDR1 is SEHNR, CDR2 FQNEAQ (reference sequence). V lost 5 bases to trimming and J lost 7 bases; unmatched junction nucleotides: 3. The CDR3 loop is CASSPGQGNSPLHF. Written as DNA, the CDR3 is TGTGCCAGCAGCCCGGGACAGGGAAATTCACCCCTCCACTTT.

The chain employs TRBV5-6 and TRBJ1-6; D uncertain. CDR3 length: 16 amino acids. V gave up 3 bases and J gave up 4 bases, with 14 bases separating them. CDR1 is SGHDT, CDR2 YYEEEE, per germline. The CDR3 sequence is CASSSSSGQYNSPLHF. The CDR3 DNA reads TGTGCCAGCAGCTCAAGTAGTGGGCAGTATAATTCACCCCTCCACTTT.

This chain joins TRBV27 and TRBJ1-1; 7 bases match TRBD1. The CDR3 covers 15 residues. Germline-derived CDR1 and CDR2 are MNHEY and SMNVEV (reference sequence). With V trimmed by 6 bases and J by 5 bases, 12 bases remained unmatched. In DNA, the CDR3 is TGTGCCAGCAGCGACCGGGACAGCGGACATACTGAAGCTTTCTTT. Encoded protein: CASSDRDSGHTEAFF.

The V gene is TRBV4-3, the J gene TRBJ1-2; D not resolved. CDR3 length: 14 amino acids. From germline, CDR1 is LGHNA and CDR2 YSLEER. Trimming left V 0 bases short and J 4 bases short, with 9 bases between. The CDR3 reads CASSQDRTSYGYTF. The CDR3, as DNA: TGCGCCAGCAGCCAAGACAGAACCTCCTATGGCTACACCTTC.

The chain is built from TRBV7-9 and TRBJ2-3; no clear D. The CDR3 totals 16 residues. Germline V gene sequence: CDR1 SEHNR, CDR2 FQNEAQ (reference sequence). Trimming took off 5 bases at V and 2 bases at J, with 17 bases between the two ends. The CDR3 region is CASSLFDFLDTDTQYF. CDR3 sequence (DNA): TGTGCCAGCAGCCTTTTCGACTTCCTGGACACAGATACGCAGTATTTT.

The chain carries TRBV27 and TRBJ2-7; tentative D call: TRBD2 (7 bases). This CDR3 comprises 14 residues. Germline V gives CDR1 MNHEY, CDR2 SMNVEV (reference sequence). Trimming removed 6 bases from V and 7 bases from J, with 19 bases in between. CDR3 amino acids: CASSLGGGPREQYF. The CDR3 region has the DNA TGTGCCAGCAGCCTAGGGGGGGGCCCCCGGGAGCAGTACTTC.

In DNA form, the CDR3 reads TGCAGCGTTGAAGATGGGGCTCTTTCACCACGCGAGCAGTACTTC. It yields the protein CSVEDGALSPREQYF. The rearrangement links TRBV29-1 to TRBJ2-7, with a tentative D call TRBD1 (5 bases). Between the trimmed V and J ends, which lost 0 bases and 6 bases, there was a span of 18 bases. The CDR3 has 15 amino acids. In germline, CDR1 is SQVTM, CDR2 ANQGSEA.

The chain links TRBV4-3 to TRBJ2-7; D remains unclear. This CDR3 region has 13 residues. V was trimmed by 2 bases and J by 3 bases, leaving 8 bases between them. Germline values: CDR1 LGHNA, CDR2 YSLEER. For the CDR3, the DNA is TGCGCCAGCAGCCAACAGACTTTCTACGAGCAGTACTTC. Translation gives CASSQQTFYEQYF.

The chain uses TRBV13 and TRBJ1-1; the D gene is possibly TRBD1 (5 bases). Germline V lookup: CDR1 PRHDT, CDR2 FYEKMQ (reference sequence). The CDR3 covers 13 residues. V was pared by 4 bases and J by 5 bases, with 11 bases between. The DNA of the CDR3 is TGTGCCAGCAGCTCTGGGCAGGGAACTGAAGCTTTCTTT. The encoded protein is CASSSGQGTEAFF.

The CDR3 protein is CASSRTTSGQETQYF. The CDR3 DNA sequence: TGTGCCAGCAGCCGTACTACTAGCGGCCAAGAGACCCAGTACTTC. J is TRBJ2-5 and V is TRBV6-5; 8 nucleotides match TRBD2. The V gene end was trimmed by 6 bases and the J gene end by 1 base; junction bases not matched to a gene: 7. This CDR3 comprises 15 residues. Germline-derived CDR1 and CDR2 are MNHEY and SVGAGI.

This clone was observed a single time. The chain couples TRBV30 to TRBJ2-3, with 9 nucleotides matching TRBD2. Trimming took 8 bases from V and 2 from J; bases not matched to a gene: 8. Germline-derived CDR1 and CDR2 are GTSNPN and SVGIG (reference sequence). This CDR3 is 14 amino acids long. The CDR3 here is CAGTRLADTDTQYF. As DNA, the CDR3 is TGTGCCGGGACCCGACTAGCGGACACAGATACGCAGTATTTT.

The chain employs TRBV7-9 and TRBJ1-4; tentatively, D is TRBD1 (5 bases). Trimming cost V 4 bases and J 2 bases, with 14 bases left between them. This CDR3 has 16 residues. Germline V gives CDR1 SEHNR, CDR2 FQNEAQ (reference sequence). The CDR3 nucleotides read TGTGCCAGCAGCTCCATCATGGCAGGGACTAATGAAAAACTGTTTTTT. Residues: CASSSIMAGTNEKLFF.